Given below is one T cell receptor beta chain in context. Germline CDR1 SQVTM, CDR2 ANQGSEA. This CDR3 spans 11 amino acids. The naive CD8 fraction comprised CD45RO-negative cells positively selected for CCR7 and excluded terminally differentiated effector memory CD45RA+ cells. The data originate from a study of shared clonotypes between healthy human individuals. Assay: immunoSEQ multiplex PCR; the TCRdb copy retains only in-frame clones and omits some. This table holds approximately 2,200,000 clones, about 92% found once. The rearrangement uses TRBV29-1 and TRBJ1-1; unclear D gene. Input material: naive CD8+ T cells from PBMCs. This TCR was sampled from a man younger than 35 in good health. Some clones in this sample may be carry-over from other donors' samples. Here the CDR3 DNA reads TGCTCCATAGTCATGAACACTGAAGCTTTCTTT. Protein sequence: CSIVMNTEAFF.